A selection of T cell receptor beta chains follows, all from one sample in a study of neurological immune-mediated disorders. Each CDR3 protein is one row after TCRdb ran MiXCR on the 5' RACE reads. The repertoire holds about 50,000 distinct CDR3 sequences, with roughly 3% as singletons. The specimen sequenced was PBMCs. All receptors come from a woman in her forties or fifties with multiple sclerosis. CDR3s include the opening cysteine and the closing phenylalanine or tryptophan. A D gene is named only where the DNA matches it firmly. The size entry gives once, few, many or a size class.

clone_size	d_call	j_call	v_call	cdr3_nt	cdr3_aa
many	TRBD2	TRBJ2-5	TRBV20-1	TGCAGTGCTAGAGCCTTACCCCCGACTAGCGGGATGGAGTTC	CSARALPPTSGMEF
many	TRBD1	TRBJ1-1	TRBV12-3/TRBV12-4	TGTGCCACCGACAGGGGACCCATGAACACTGAAGCTTTCTTT	CATDRGPMNTEAFF
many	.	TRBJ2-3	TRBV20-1	TGCAGTGCAAATTCCGGGGGCTCAGATACGCAGTATTTT	CSANSGGSDTQYF
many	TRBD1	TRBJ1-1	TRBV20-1	TGCAGTGCTAGTGGGTGGGGACAGGGGAACACTGAAGCTTTCTTT	CSASGWGQGNTEAFF
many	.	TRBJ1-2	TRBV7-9	TGTGCCAGCAGTTTAGGACCTGGCGGCTACACCTTC	CASSLGPGGYTF
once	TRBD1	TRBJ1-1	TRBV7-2	TGTGCCAGCAGCTTAGGGACAGGAACTGAAGCTTTCTTT	CASSLGTGTEAFF
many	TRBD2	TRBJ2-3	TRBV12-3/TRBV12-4	TGTGCCAGCAGTTTAGGGCTAGCGGGGGAGGAAGATACGCAGTATTTT	CASSLGLAGEEDTQYF
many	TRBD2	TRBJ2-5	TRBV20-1	TGCAGTACCTCTAGCGGGAGTGAGGAGACCCAGTACTTC	CSTSSGSEETQYF
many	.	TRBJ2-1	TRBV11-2	TGTGCCAGCAGCTTATGGTCCGCTTCACCGCGCGGTCTTCAGATCGACTCCTACAATGAGCAGTTCTTC	CASSLWSASPRGLQIDSYNEQFF
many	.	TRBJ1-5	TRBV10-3	TGTGCCATAGGACGGGATCTCAATCAGCCCCAGCATTTT	CAIGRDLNQPQHF
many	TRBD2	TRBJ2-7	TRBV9	TGTGCCAGCAGCGTTACCGGGACTAGCTACGAGCAGTACTTC	CASSVTGTSYEQYF
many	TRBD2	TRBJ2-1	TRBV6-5	TGTGCCAGCAGAGCAGCGGGAGGGATAAATGAGCAGTTCTTC	CASRAAGGINEQFF